These 12 T cell receptor beta chains came from one sample sequenced in a study of cytomegalovirus exposure and HLA in healthy donors. PCR amplification relied on 60 Vbeta primers (plus 13 Jbeta primers). Assay used: immunoSEQ multiplex PCR; TCRdb lists only in-frame clones, some missing. The repertoire includes some 98,000 clones, roughly a tenth of them detected once, and about 4.7% sits in the top ten. The material sequenced was PBMCs. Receptors were obtained from a man between 50 and 59 years old in good health and CMV-seropositive.

DNA of the CDR3: TGTGCCAGTAGTAACAGGGGGACCACTGAAGCTTTCTTT. It codes for CASSNRGTTEAFF. V is TRBV19 and J is TRBJ1-1; 8 bases agree with TRBD1. There are 13 residues in the CDR3. V lost 4 bases and J lost 4; bases outside the gene matches: 2. Germline CDR1 LNHDA, CDR2 SQIVND (reference sequence). The full variable domain, in which reference TRBV19 and TRBJ1-1 provide the parts outside the CDR3, is DGGITQSPKYLFRKEGQNVTLSCEQNLNHDAMYWYRQDPGQGLRLIYYSQIVNDFQKGDIAEGYSVSREKKESFPLTVTSAQKNPTAFYLCASSNRGTTEAFFGQGTRLTVV.

The J gene is TRBJ2-5, the V gene TRBV9; perhaps TRBD2 as D (7 bases). The CDR3 has 17 amino acids. Germline CDR1 SGDLS, CDR2 YYNGEE. V lost 0 bases, J lost 1 base, and 16 bases lay in between. As DNA, the CDR3 is TGTGCCAGCAGCGTAGGGGAGGGGGTATCCTTCCAAGAGACCCAGTACTTC. This translates into CASSVGEGVSFQETQYF. The full variable domain, completed using reference TRBV9 and TRBJ2-5, is DSGVTQTPKHLITATGQRVTLRCSPRSGDLSVYWYQQSLDQGLQFLIQYYNGEERAKGNILERFSAQQFPDLHSELNLSSLELGDSALYFCASSVGEGVSFQETQYFGPGTRLLVL.

V gene TRBV6-5 combines with J gene TRBJ2-5; TRBD2 matches at 7 bases. Germline CDR1 and CDR2: MNHEY and SVGAGI. Trimming removed 6 bases from V and 5 bases from J; junction bases left unmatched: 6. This CDR3 comprises 13 residues. The CDR3 sequence: CASRGGSSETQYF. In DNA, the CDR3 is TGTGCCAGCAGGGGCGGGAGTTCGGAGACCCAGTACTTC.

The chain combines TRBV2 with TRBJ2-7; TRBD1 agrees at 9 bases. This CDR3 spans 12 amino acids. Looked up from germline, CDR1 is SNHLY and CDR2 is FYNNEI. V shed 8 bases and J 6 bases; nucleotides not matched to a gene: 5. DNA of the CDR3: TGTGCCAGCCGGGGGACAGGGCGCGAGCAGTACTTC. Encoded protein: CASRGTGREQYF.

The chain links TRBV10-2 to TRBJ2-4, with D hard to call. CDR1 WSHSY and CDR2 SAAADI come from the germline V gene. The CDR3 contains 14 residues. Trimming left V 2 bases short and J 0 bases short, with 5 bases between. The CDR3 DNA reads TGCGCCAGCAGTGAGAACATAGCCAAAAACATTCAGTACTTC. Protein sequence: CASSENIAKNIQYF.

This clone came up a few times. The chain employs TRBV27 and TRBJ2-3; 13 bases match TRBD2. CDR1 MNHEY and CDR2 SMNVEV come from the germline V gene (reference sequence). Unmatched junction bases numbered 7, after V lost 1 base and J lost 6 bases. This CDR3 is built from 17 residues. The DNA for the CDR3 is TGTGCCAGCAGTTTATACGTTACGACTAGCGGGAGGGATACGCAGTATTTT. Translated: CASSLYVTTSGRDTQYF.

The chain has TRBV15 and TRBJ2-1; tentatively, D is TRBD2 (5 bases). The germline CDR1 and CDR2 sequences are LNHNV and YYDKDF (reference sequence). V lost 0 bases and J 5 bases, leaving 11 bases between the germline ends. The CDR3 is 15 amino acids. CDR3 DNA: TGTGCCACCAGCAGAGATCCGGGGTTCGACAATGAGCAGTTCTTC. It specifies CATSRDPGFDNEQFF. Drawing the rest from reference TRBV15 and TRBJ2-1, the complete variable domain is DAMVIQNPRYQVTQFGKPVTLSCSQTLNHNVMYWYQQKSSQAPKLLFHYYDKDFNNEADTPDNFQSRRPNTSFCFLDIRSPGLGDTAMYLCATSRDPGFDNEQFFGPGTRLTVL.

Written as DNA, the CDR3 is TGTGCCAGCAGTTACGGACAGGGCTCTGAAGCTTTCTTT. Translating it yields CASSYGQGSEAFF. This chain uses TRBV6-6 with TRBJ1-1; 8 bases map to TRBD1. This CDR3 is built from 13 residues. Germline lookup yields CDR1 MNHNY and CDR2 SVGAGI (reference sequence). V lost 2 bases, J lost 6 bases, and 2 bases stayed unmatched.

This clone was observed a few times. The J gene is TRBJ1-2, the V gene TRBV27, with 7 bases matching TRBD1. After removal of 4 bases from V and 6 bases from J, the junction contained 2 bases not matched to a gene. The CDR3 runs 12 residues. The germline V gene encodes CDR1 MNHEY and CDR2 SMNVEV (reference sequence). CDR3 coding DNA: TGTGCCAGCAGTTCCCAGGGGGATGGCTACACCTTC. Amino acids: CASSSQGDGYTF.

This clone was recorded a few times. The chain combines TRBV7-8 with TRBJ2-3; D remains unclear. The V and J ends lost 5 bases and 0 bases respectively, with 12 bases between them. The CDR3 length is 15 residues. The germline V gene encodes CDR1 SGHVS and CDR2 FQNEAQ. This CDR3 reads CASSPHPTSTDTQYF. In nucleotides, the CDR3 is TGTGCCAGCAGCCCCCACCCGACTAGCACAGATACGCAGTATTTT.

The rearrangement joins TRBV5-1 to TRBJ2-2, with D possibly matching TRBD1 (5 bases). The CDR3 has 15 amino acids. Germline V CDR1 and CDR2: SGHRS, YFSETQ. Deletions cut 1 base from V and 5 bases from J, with 12 bases between. This chain's CDR3 is CASSLIQGKTGELFF. The CDR3 bases are TGCGCCAGCAGCTTGATCCAGGGAAAAACCGGGGAGCTGTTTTTT.

This clone turned up a few times. The chain employs TRBV4-2 and TRBJ1-6; D is ambiguous. Trimming pared 1 base from V and 5 bases from J, leaving 9 bases between. Per germline, CDR1 LGHNA and CDR2 YNFKEQ. The CDR3 is made up of 15 amino acids. The CDR3 DNA sequence: TGTGCCAGCAGCCAAGGAGAACAGAATAATTCACCCCTCCACTTT. Translated, it gives CASSQGEQNNSPLHF.